Below, 16 T cell receptor beta chains from the same sample are listed, as sequenced in a study of blood T cell repertoires in COVID-19. The assay was immunoSEQ multiplex PCR, and TCRdb's table has in-frame clones only and misses some. The table includes 250,000 to 350,000 clones, roughly 84% detected once. Material: peripheral blood. Source of these receptors: a human donor with COVID-19, enrolled during active disease. The donor label of this sample is uncertain.

The rearrangement links TRBV30 to TRBJ1-2; D unclear. The V gene lost 0 bases and the J gene lost 3 bases, with 11 bases spanning the gap. The germline V gene has CDR1 GTSNPN and CDR2 SVGIG (reference sequence). This CDR3 is built from 14 residues. This chain's CDR3 is CAWSVRHSDYGYTF. In DNA, the CDR3 is TGTGCCTGGAGTGTACGACATTCTGACTATGGCTACACCTTC.

This clone was found once. The rearrangement uses TRBV2 and TRBJ1-5; 7 nucleotides align to TRBD1. CDR3 length: 14 residues. CDR1 is SNHLY and CDR2 is FYNNEI in the germline V gene. Unmatched junction bases numbered 9, after V lost 7 bases and J lost 6 bases. CDR3 region: CASIRDSRGQPQHF. The CDR3, as DNA: TGTGCCAGCATTCGGGACAGTCGCGGTCAGCCCCAGCATTTT.

In its sample, this clone was seen once. The chain employs TRBV5-1 and TRBJ2-1; 10 bases are shared with TRBD2. The CDR3 has 16 amino acids. Germline lookup yields CDR1 SGHRS and CDR2 YFSETQ. Unmatched junction bases numbered 7, after V lost 1 base and J lost 6 bases. CDR3 DNA sequence: TGCGCCAGCAGCTTGCGGAGCGGGAGGGTAGGCAATGAGCAGTTCTTC. Its protein product is CASSLRSGRVGNEQFF.

This chain connects TRBV18 to TRBJ1-1, with TRBD1 identical over 7 bases. Trimming removed 4 bases from V and 4 bases from J; junction bases left unmatched: 9. This CDR3 contains 15 residues. Germline CDR1 KGHSH, CDR2 LQKENI. CDR3 in DNA: TGTGCCAGCTCACGAACTCGACAGGGAGGCACTGAAGCTTTCTTT. It yields the protein CASSRTRQGGTEAFF.

The chain links TRBV27 to TRBJ1-3; possibly TRBD1 for D (6 bases). Germline values: CDR1 MNHEY, CDR2 SMNVEV (reference sequence). With 6 bases removed from V and 2 bases from J, the gap between germline ends came to 14 bases. The CDR3 runs to 15 residues. As DNA, the CDR3 is TGTGCCAGCAGCAGTGGGGGGGCGCCTGGAAACACCATATATTTT. This gives the protein CASSSGGAPGNTIYF.

This CDR3 is CASSQLYGYTF. CDR3 bases: TGTGCCAGCAGCCAATTATATGGCTACACCTTC. V gene TRBV3-1 (or the pseudogene TRBV3-2) combines with J gene TRBJ1-2; no clear D. The length of the CDR3 is 11 residues. Germline-derived CDR1 and CDR2 are LGHDT and YNNKEL (reference sequence). Trimming left V 2 bases short and J 5 bases short, with 3 bases between.

The chain uses TRBV12-5 and TRBJ1-1, with 10 bases identical to TRBD1. This CDR3 is 15 amino acids long. Per the germline V gene, CDR1 is LGHNT and CDR2 is FRNRAP. J gave up 1 base and V 1 base, and 0 bases lay outside the gene matches. CDR3 loop: CASGLGQGANTEAFF. The DNA for the CDR3 is TGTGCTAGTGGTTTGGGACAGGGGGCGAACACTGAAGCTTTCTTT. The full variable domain, completed using reference TRBV12-5 and TRBJ1-1, is DARVTQTPRHKVTEMGQEVTMRCQPILGHNTVFWYRQTMMQGLELLAYFRNRAPLDDSGMPKDRFSAEMPDATLATLKIQPSEPRDSAVYFCASGLGQGANTEAFFGQGTRLTVV.

The gene calls are TRBV28 and TRBJ1-4; D call uncertain. Germline loops: CDR1 MDHEN, CDR2 SYDVKM. V was clipped by 4 bases and J by 10 bases, with 16 bases between them. The CDR3 length is 14 residues. CDR3: CASSSPRGFGKLFF. The CDR3 bases are TGTGCCAGCAGTTCCCCCCGAGGGTTTGGAAAACTGTTTTTT. Using reference TRBV28 and TRBJ1-4 for the parts outside the CDR3, the full variable domain is DVKVTQSSRYLVKRTGEKVFLECVQDMDHENMFWYRQDPGLGLRLIYFSYDVKMKEKGDIPEGYSVSREKKERFSLILESASTNQTSMYLCASSSPRGFGKLFFGSGTQLSVL.

This clone has only one observation. CDR3 region: CASSTRQGATTEAFF. The CDR3, as DNA: TGTGCCAGCAGCACCCGACAGGGGGCTACGACTGAAGCTTTCTTT. V usage is TRBV7-9 and J usage is TRBJ1-1; 10 nucleotides agree with TRBD1. The CDR3 is 15 amino acids. V shed 5 bases, J shed 5 bases, and the junction held 8 bases outside the gene matches. CDR1 and CDR2 from the germline V gene are SEHNR and FQNEAQ (reference sequence).

J is TRBJ1-5 and V is TRBV29-1; no definite D call. The CDR3 covers 14 residues. Germline assignment: CDR1 SQVTM and CDR2 ANQGSEA. The ends were cut back, 1 base at V and 1 base at J, with 8 bases in the middle. CDR3 bases: TGCAGCGTTGAAGTGGCGGGAAGCAATCAGCCCCAGCATTTT. Translated, it gives CSVEVAGSNQPQHF.

This rearrangement joins TRBV30 to TRBJ1-3; 10 bases map to TRBD1. Germline assignment: CDR1 GTSNPN and CDR2 SVGIG (reference sequence). The V segment lost 3 bases and the J segment 1 base; nucleotides outside the gene matches: 6. The CDR3 runs to 16 residues. CDR3 loop: CAWRGGTGDSGNTIYF. The CDR3 DNA follows: TGTGCCTGGAGGGGGGGGACAGGGGATTCTGGAAACACCATATATTTT.

The genes are TRBV5-1 and TRBJ2-5; TRBD1 matches at 7 bases. The CDR3 consists of 14 residues. J was trimmed by 1 base and V by 4 bases; bases with no gene match: 4. Germline CDR1 reads SGHRS; CDR2 reads YFSETQ. This CDR3 is CASSMTGFQETQYF. As DNA, the CDR3 is TGCGCCAGCAGCATGACAGGGTTCCAAGAGACCCAGTACTTC.

The CDR3 spells CAWSSVSGNTIYF. CDR3 nucleotide sequence: TGTGCCTGGAGTTCGGTCTCTGGAAACACCATATATTTT. V gene TRBV30 combines with J gene TRBJ1-3; D is uncertain. V was clipped by 2 bases and J by 0 bases, with 5 bases between them. The CDR3 contains 13 residues. Germline V gene lookup returns CDR1 GTSNPN and CDR2 SVGIG (reference sequence). Full variable domain (outside the CDR3, taken from reference TRBV30 and TRBJ1-3): SQTIHQWPATLVQPVGSPLSLECTVEGTSNPNLYWYRQAAGRGLQLLFYSVGIGQISSEVPQNLSASRPQDRQFILSSKKLLLSDSGFYLCAWSSVSGNTIYFGEGSWLTVV.

This chain connects TRBV7-8 to TRBJ1-2; 7 bases match TRBD1. J gave up 0 bases and V 4 bases, and 8 bases lay outside the gene matches. The CDR3 has 16 amino acids. Per germline, CDR1 SGHVS and CDR2 FQNEAQ. In DNA form, the CDR3 reads TGTGCCAGCAGCTACGACCGGGACAGAGCTAACTATGGCTACACCTTC. The encoded protein is CASSYDRDRANYGYTF.

The chain employs TRBV5-4 and TRBJ2-7; TRBD1 matches at 8 bases. Germline V CDR1 and CDR2: SGHNT, YYREEE (reference sequence). This CDR3 has 17 residues. Trimming at V came to 4 bases and at J to 0 bases, leaving 12 bases not matched to a gene. This CDR3 reads CASSQDRDLISSYEQYF. The CDR3 coding sequence is TGTGCCAGCAGCCAGGACAGGGACTTAATCTCCTCCTACGAGCAGTACTTC.

The chain employs TRBV7-3 and TRBJ2-1; D possibly corresponds to TRBD1 (6 bases). The V end was cut by 5 bases, the J end by 8 bases, with 16 bases between. The CDR3 is 14 residues long. CDR1 is SGHTA, CDR2 FQGTGA, per germline. The CDR3 spells CASSPTGFGDEQFF. The CDR3 nucleotides are TGTGCCAGCAGCCCCACAGGGTTCGGCGATGAGCAGTTCTTC.